Shown below are 7 T cell receptor beta chains from a single sample sequenced in a study of OX40 agonist ivuxolimab in advanced cancers. Method: immunoSEQ multiplex PCR; TCRdb's copy keeps in-frame clones and lacks some. The sample shows about 40,000 clones, approximately 88% of them seen only once. Specimen: CD4+ or CD8+ T cells sorted from blood, collected in a trial of the OX40 agonist ivuxolimab. The receptors originated from an adult with an advanced solid tumor such as melanoma, head and neck, liver or kidney cancer.

The CDR3: CASSVSGESYNEQFF. For the CDR3, the DNA is TGTGCCAGCAGTGTTTCGGGAGAGTCCTACAATGAGCAGTTCTTC. V usage is TRBV6-5 and J usage is TRBJ2-1, with D possibly TRBD2 on 6 matching bases. Germline CDR1 and CDR2: MNHEY and SVGAGI. The V and J ends lost 5 bases and 1 base respectively, with 12 bases between them. The CDR3 consists of 15 residues.

This chain connects TRBV5-5 to TRBJ2-7, with D possibly being TRBD1 (5 bases). Germline V CDR1 and CDR2: SGHKS, YYEKEE (reference sequence). With 3 bases removed from V and 2 bases from J, the gap between germline ends came to 12 bases. The length of the CDR3 is 14 residues. The DNA of the CDR3 is TGTGCCAGCAGCTCCCTAGGGGTTCCCTACGAGCAGTACTTC. Its protein is CASSSLGVPYEQYF.

The chain has TRBV6-1 and TRBJ2-7; no clear D gene. The CDR3 covers 11 residues. Germline CDR1 and CDR2: MNHNS and SASEGT. The ends were cut back, 10 bases at V and 0 bases at J, with 7 bases in the middle. The DNA of the CDR3 is TGTGCCACTAGATCCTCCTACGAGCAGTACTTC. Amino acid sequence: CATRSSYEQYF.

CDR3 sequence reads: CASSVSGVADTQYF. CDR3 nucleotide sequence: TGTGCCAGCAGCGTATCCGGAGTTGCAGATACGCAGTATTTT. V is TRBV9 and J is TRBJ2-3, with no clear D. This CDR3 region has 14 residues. Germline CDR1 SGDLS, CDR2 YYNGEE. Trimming took off 1 base at V and 4 bases at J, with 10 bases between the two ends.

The rearrangement links TRBV7-9 to TRBJ2-7, with D tentatively TRBD2 (5 bases). V dropped 1 base and J dropped 7 bases, with 14 bases sitting between them. Per the germline V gene, CDR1 is SEHNR and CDR2 is FQNEAQ (reference sequence). CDR3 length: 14 amino acids. The CDR3 sequence: CASSLERTLGEQYF. In DNA, the CDR3 is TGTGCCAGCAGCTTAGAGAGGACTTTGGGGGAGCAGTACTTC.

This chain links TRBV14 with TRBJ2-1; 7 positions agree with TRBD1. This CDR3 region has 15 residues. Germline V CDR1 and CDR2: SGHDN, FVKESK. V was pared by 3 bases and J by 0 bases, with 2 bases of the junction left unmatched. Written as DNA, the CDR3 is TGTGCCAGCAGCCAGGACAGGAGCTCCTACAATGAGCAGTTCTTC. Translating gives CASSQDRSSYNEQFF. Full variable domain (missing parts from reference TRBV14 and TRBJ2-1): EAGVTQFPSHSVIEKGQTVTLRCDPISGHDNLYWYRRVMGKEIKFLLHFVKESKQDESGMPNNRFLAERTGGTYSTLKVQPAELEDSGVYFCASSQDRSSYNEQFFGPGTRLTVL.

The V gene is TRBV7-8, the J gene TRBJ2-1; D perhaps matches TRBD2 (5 bases). V was trimmed by 2 bases and J by 5 bases, leaving 10 bases between them. The CDR3 has 14 amino acids. From germline, CDR1 is SGHVS and CDR2 FQNEAQ. The chain's CDR3 is CASSLRLGDNEQFF. The CDR3 bases are TGTGCCAGCAGCTTAAGATTGGGAGACAATGAGCAGTTCTTC.